The clone carrying this TCR beta chain was detected only a few times. Source study methods: It was from reference gene primer amplification that nucleated cell counts were estimated. TCRdb's table, derived via immunoSEQ multiplex PCR, lists solely in-frame clones and lacks some. That table is the source of V, J and clone size, and D and trimming were worked out from the DNA. Of 650,000 to 800,000 clones in the sample, approximately 90% were seen once. The CDR3 is 11 amino acids. V lost 8 bases, J lost 9 bases, and 12 bases lay in between. Germline V gene data show CDR1 as SGHRS and CDR2 as YFSETQ. This sample was included in a study of blood T cell repertoires in COVID-19. Study-wide context: COVID-19 samples from acute and convalescent phases originated in the United States, Italy and Spain. Sources were T cells, B-cell-depleted T cells, or PBMCs; the material itself was cDNA or gDNA.

The receptor's source is a woman younger than 35 with acute or convalescent COVID-19. The chain joins TRBV5-1 to TRBJ2-1, with D perhaps TRBD2 (5 bases). The sample consisted of peripheral blood. Here the CDR3 DNA reads TGCGCCAGTGCCGGGAAGGGTGAGCAGTTCTTC. Its translation is CASAGKGEQFF.